Listed here are 27 T cell receptor beta chains from one sample, sequenced in a study of T cells expressing NK-cell markers. TCRdb re-called the 5' RACE reads and shows each CDR3 protein once, DNA omitted. The sample table includes 400,000 to 450,000 distinct CDR3 sequences. Sequenced material: blood T cells: a sorted CD56 or NKG2C T cell subset, CD4+ or CD8+ T cells, or bulk PBMC T cells (not recorded which). These receptors were taken from a woman between 18 and 75 years old in good health.

The chain uses TRBV14 and TRBJ2-7; TCRdb returns TRBD1, unconfirmable since there is no DNA. The CDR3 covers 16 residues. Germline assignment: CDR1 SGHDN and CDR2 FVKESK. The CDR3 sequence is CASSQSVSAPSYEQYF.

The chain couples TRBV3-1 to TRBJ2-3; with no DNA, the TCRdb D assignment of TRBD2 cannot be verified. CDR1 LGHDT and CDR2 YNNKEL come from the germline V gene (reference sequence). The CDR3 runs 15 residues. The CDR3 loop reads CASSQEGRFTDTQYF.

The chain is built from TRBV7-8 and TRBJ2-7; TCRdb gives TRBD2 as the D gene, but with no DNA this cannot be confirmed. The CDR3 sequence is 14 residues long. CDR1 and CDR2 (germline): SGHVS, FQNEAQ. CDR3 in amino acids: CASSFHGRDYEQYF.

The rearrangement joins TRBV6-5 to TRBJ2-7. Germline V gene data show CDR1 as MNHEY and CDR2 as SVGAGI. The CDR3 runs 14 residues. CDR3 amino acids: CASGSLQLPYEQYF.

The V gene is TRBV7-2, the J gene TRBJ1-6; TCRdb names TRBD1, which stays unverified in the absence of DNA. This CDR3 is 14 amino acids long. The germline V gene encodes CDR1 SGHTA and CDR2 FQGNSA. The CDR3 spells CASSGGQERRPLHF.

The J gene is TRBJ2-1, the V gene TRBV6-2 or TRBV6-3; TCRdb selects TRBD2, and the lack of DNA leaves this call unchecked. From germline, CDR1 is MNHEY and CDR2 SVGEGT. This CDR3 comprises 14 residues. The CDR3 protein is CASMRGGLRNEQFF.

The chain has TRBV7-2 and TRBJ2-1; TCRdb reports TRBD2, a call that lacks DNA to check it against. This CDR3 is 14 amino acids long. Germline CDR1 reads SGHTA; CDR2 reads FQGNSA. CDR3 sequence reads: CASTRGGFADEQFF.

The gene calls are TRBV7-8 and TRBJ2-2; no DNA is available, so the TRBD2 call from TCRdb remains unchecked. The CDR3 runs to 16 residues. Germline V gene sequence: CDR1 SGHVS, CDR2 FQNEAQ. The CDR3 here is CASSLISGIEGGELFF.

The chain combines TRBV5-1 with TRBJ1-1; TCRdb selects TRBD1, and the lack of DNA leaves this call unchecked. CDR1 is SGHRS and CDR2 is YFSETQ in the germline V gene. There are 16 residues in the CDR3. The CDR3 here is CASSRDRTQDGTEAFF.

The rearrangement joins TRBV7-2 to TRBJ2-7; the D call from TCRdb, TRBD2, cannot be confirmed without DNA. In germline, CDR1 is SGHTA, CDR2 FQGNSA. The CDR3 consists of 16 residues. The CDR3 sequence: CASSSPVGLAGYEQYF.

The rearrangement uses TRBV20-1 and TRBJ2-1; absent DNA, TCRdb's TRBD1 call cannot be checked. The CDR3 loop spans 15 amino acids. The germline V gene has CDR1 DFQATT and CDR2 SNEGSKA (reference sequence). CDR3 sequence: CSASLRGRGGNEQFF.

The chain employs TRBV6-2 or TRBV6-3 and TRBJ2-5; TCRdb reports TRBD1, a call that lacks DNA to check it against. The CDR3 runs to 16 residues. Germline V gene lookup returns CDR1 MNHEY and CDR2 SVGEGT. This CDR3 reads CASSYSTGMGQETQYF.

The chain couples TRBV15 to TRBJ2-3. In germline, CDR1 is LNHNV, CDR2 YYDKDF (reference sequence). The CDR3 runs 15 residues. This chain's CDR3 is CATSRDPASMDTQYF.

V is TRBV4-3 and J is TRBJ1-2; without DNA, the TCRdb call of TRBD1 cannot be checked. Germline V gene sequence: CDR1 LGHNA, CDR2 YSLEER. The CDR3 contains 15 residues. This CDR3 reads CASSQAGTPNYGYTF.

This rearrangement joins TRBV30 to TRBJ2-7; without DNA, the TCRdb call of TRBD2 cannot be checked. The germline V gene has CDR1 GTSNPN and CDR2 SVGIG (reference sequence). The CDR3 sequence is 16 residues long. The CDR3 loop reads CAWSVPYLEAPYEQYF. The full variable domain, with the rest looked up from reference TRBV30 and TRBJ2-7, is SQTIHQWPATLVQPVGSPLSLECTVEGTSNPNLYWYRQAAGRGLQLLFYSVGIGQISSEVPQNLSASRPQDRQFILSSKKLLLSDSGFYLCAWSVPYLEAPYEQYFGPGTRLTVT.

This chain joins TRBV7-2 and TRBJ2-2; with no DNA, the TCRdb D assignment of TRBD2 cannot be verified. Germline V lookup: CDR1 SGHTA, CDR2 FQGNSA. CDR3 length equals 16 residues. CDR3 sequence: CASSLAKGTNTGELFF. The complete variable domain, with remaining parts taken from reference TRBV7-2 and TRBJ2-2, reads GAGVSQSPSNKVTEKGKDVELRCDPISGHTALYWYRQSLGQGLEFLIYFQGNSAPDKSGLPSDRFSAERTGGSVSTLTIQRTQQEDSAVYLCASSLAKGTNTGELFFGEGSRLTVL.

This chain joins TRBV3-1 and TRBJ2-5. The CDR3 contains 11 residues. Looked up from germline, CDR1 is LGHDT and CDR2 is YNNKEL (reference sequence). CDR3 residues: CASDPKETQYF.

The chain joins TRBV15 to TRBJ2-5; TCRdb reports TRBD1, a call that lacks DNA to check it against. Germline CDR1 LNHNV, CDR2 YYDKDF (reference sequence). CDR3 length: 15 amino acids. CDR3 protein: CATSRAGNSQETQYF.

The chain carries TRBV20-1 and TRBJ2-1; TCRdb calls TRBD1, which cannot be checked without DNA. This CDR3 contains 16 residues. From germline, CDR1 is DFQATT and CDR2 SNEGSKA (reference sequence). This chain's CDR3 is CSARDSSPESYNEQFF.

The chain carries TRBV24-1 and TRBJ2-5; TCRdb indicates TRBD1, and absent DNA this call remains unverified. Germline loops: CDR1 KGHDR, CDR2 SFDVKD. CDR3 length: 11 residues. CDR3: CATGTPGTQYF.

V is TRBV7-9 and J is TRBJ2-7; the TRBD1 assignment by TCRdb is unverifiable without DNA. From germline, CDR1 is SEHNR and CDR2 FQNEAQ (reference sequence). This CDR3 contains 13 residues. The CDR3 region is CASSRDTTWEQYF.

The V gene is TRBV12-3 or TRBV12-4, the J gene TRBJ2-3; TCRdb picks TRBD1, but there is no DNA to check that call. The CDR3 contains 14 residues. CDR3 sequence reads: CASTSSGGATQRYF.

The CDR3 is CASSPPGRAGEQFF. This chain connects TRBV7-3 to TRBJ2-1; TCRdb indicates TRBD2, and absent DNA this call remains unverified. This CDR3 contains 14 residues. Germline V CDR1 and CDR2: SGHTA, FQGTGA. Filled out from reference TRBV7-3 and TRBJ2-1, the complete variable domain reads GAGVSQTPSNKVTEKGKYVELRCDPISGHTALYWYRQSLGQGPEFLIYFQGTGAADDSGLPNDRFFAVRPEGSVSTLKIQRTERGDSAVYLCASSPPGRAGEQFFGPGTRLTVL.

The chain uses TRBV30 and TRBJ2-7; TCRdb's D gene call, TRBD2, goes unchecked for lack of DNA. Germline CDR1 and CDR2: GTSNPN and SVGIG (reference sequence). The CDR3 covers 16 residues. This chain's CDR3 is CACETSGRTKLYEQYF. Variable domain in full (rest from reference TRBV30 and TRBJ2-7): SQTIHQWPATLVQPVGSPLSLECTVEGTSNPNLYWYRQAAGRGLQLLFYSVGIGQISSEVPQNLSASRPQDRQFILSSKKLLLSDSGFYLCACETSGRTKLYEQYFGPGTRLTVT.

The chain carries TRBV30 and TRBJ1-2. The CDR3 sequence is 15 residues long. In germline, CDR1 is GTSNPN, CDR2 SVGIG (reference sequence). CDR3 region: CAWSPRVLANYGYTF.

The chain is built from TRBV19 and TRBJ2-2; the D gene TCRdb calls, TRBD1, cannot be checked with no DNA. Looked up from germline, CDR1 is LNHDA and CDR2 is SQIVND (reference sequence). This CDR3 contains 15 residues. The CDR3 spells CASSSGTGFPGELFF.

The chain carries TRBV9 and TRBJ1-2; without DNA, the TCRdb call of TRBD1 cannot be checked. The CDR3 spans 15 residues. The germline V gene encodes CDR1 SGDLS and CDR2 YYNGEE. CDR3 protein: CASSVLDRLNYGYTF.